These T cell receptor beta chains were read from a single sample in a study of OX40 agonist ivuxolimab in advanced cancers. Repertoires were generated with immunoSEQ multiplex PCR, while TCRdb's copy carries only in-frame clones and drops some. The sample includes over 95,000 clones, 95% to 97% seen only once; the top ten take around 2%. The material sequenced was CD4+ or CD8+ T cells sorted from blood, taken in a trial of the OX40 agonist ivuxolimab. Receptors originate from an adult with an advanced solid tumor such as melanoma, head and neck, liver or kidney cancer. CDR3s include the opening cysteine and the closing phenylalanine or tryptophan. The order of the fields is V gene, J gene, clone size, D gene, CDR3 protein, CDR3 DNA. D genes are given only for firm matches. Some rows have no size entry. The others give once, few or many, or a class for an expanded clone.

TRBV28	TRBJ2-1	-	-	CASSFRGPSYNEQFF	TGTGCCAGCAGTTTTAGGGGCCCATCATACAATGAGCAGTTCTTC
TRBV11-1	TRBJ2-7	-	TRBD1	CASSPDRGAYEQYF	TGTGCCAGCAGCCCCGACAGGGGTGCCTACGAGCAGTACTTC
TRBV28	TRBJ1-5	-	-	CASSLPVGSNQPQHF	TGTGCCAGCAGTTTGCCGGTCGGCAGCAATCAGCCCCAGCATTTT
TRBV7-9	TRBJ2-7	-	-	CASSLAEEQYF	TGTGCCAGCAGCTTAGCCGAGGAGCAGTACTTC
TRBV10-3	TRBJ1-2	-	-	CAIGTPGYGYTF	TGTGCCATTGGGACACCGGGCTATGGCTACACCTTC
TRBV4-2	TRBJ2-1	-	TRBD2	CASSQVASSGTDEQFF	TGTGCCAGCAGCCAAGTAGCATCTAGCGGGACCGATGAGCAGTTCTTC
TRBV30	TRBJ1-5	-	-	CAWSEGTSSNQPQHF	TGTGCCTGGAGTGAAGGAACATCTAGCAATCAGCCCCAGCATTTT
TRBV5-6	TRBJ2-7	-	-	CASSLAQDVSYEQYF	TGTGCCAGCAGCTTAGCCCAGGACGTCTCCTACGAGCAGTACTTC
TRBV28	TRBJ2-3	-	-	CASQPPGEERDTQYF	TGTGCCAGTCAACCACCGGGAGAGGAGAGAGATACGCAGTATTTT
TRBV5-3	TRBJ1-1	-	-	CARSLRSNTEAFF	TGTGCCAGAAGCTTAAGGTCGAACACTGAAGCTTTCTTT
TRBV19	TRBJ1-1	-	-	CASSQVKGTEAFF	TGTGCCAGTAGTCAGGTGAAAGGGACTGAAGCTTTCTTT
TRBV28	TRBJ2-3	-	-	CASSPSPGLDTQYF	TGTGCCAGCAGTCCCTCCCCCGGATTAGATACGCAGTATTTT
TRBV27	TRBJ2-7	-	TRBD1	CASSLSGQGAFSYEQYF	TGTGCCAGCAGTTTGAGCGGACAGGGGGCTTTCTCCTACGAGCAGTACTTC
TRBV28	TRBJ2-5	-	-	CASRIGLREQETQYF	TGTGCCAGCAGAATCGGTCTAAGGGAACAAGAGACCCAGTACTTC
TRBV28	TRBJ1-5	-	-	CASSLGVPNQPQHF	TGTGCCAGCAGTTTGGGGGTACCCAATCAGCCCCAGCATTTT
TRBV11-2	TRBJ2-1	-	-	CASSPTAGGGNEQFF	TGTGCCAGCAGCCCTACAGCCGGAGGAGGCAATGAGCAGTTCTTC
TRBV11-2	TRBJ2-7	-	-	CASRHYEQYF	TGTGCCAGCAGACACTACGAGCAGTACTTC
TRBV19	TRBJ1-1	-	TRBD1	CASSIDQGAEAFF	TGTGCCAGTAGTATAGATCAGGGGGCTGAAGCTTTCTTT
TRBV4-3	TRBJ2-7	once	TRBD1	CASSQDTGQGYEQYF	TGCGCCAGCAGCCAAGATACGGGACAGGGCTACGAGCAGTACTTC
TRBV19	TRBJ2-7	-	-	CASSIGAGSSYEQYF	TGTGCCAGTAGTATAGGGGCAGGGAGTTCCTACGAGCAGTACTTC
TRBV27	TRBJ2-1	-	TRBD1	CASSPSGQGRNEQFF	TGTGCCAGCAGCCCGTCAGGACAGGGTCGCAATGAGCAGTTCTTC
TRBV6-5	TRBJ1-2	-	-	CASSPTGEAIGYTF	TGTGCCAGCAGCCCGACAGGAGAAGCGATCGGCTACACCTTC
TRBV6-1	TRBJ2-3	-	-	CASLGGDSTDTQYF	TGTGCCAGCTTAGGGGGGGATAGCACAGATACGCAGTATTTT
TRBV27	TRBJ2-5	-	-	CASRGSSLNGETQYF	TGTGCCTCCCGGGGGTCATCGCTCAACGGGGAGACCCAGTACTTC
TRBV27	TRBJ1-5	-	-	CASSLRDSNQPQHF	TGTGCCAGCAGTTTAAGGGATAGCAATCAGCCCCAGCATTTT
TRBV6-5	TRBJ1-4	-	-	CASSYSGPNEKLFF	TGTGCCAGCAGTTATTCAGGGCCGAATGAAAAACTGTTTTTT
TRBV10-3	TRBJ2-1	-	TRBD2	CAISPTAGGPEEQFF	TGTGCCATCAGCCCCACTGCGGGAGGGCCGGAGGAGCAGTTCTTC
TRBV27	TRBJ1-5	-	TRBD1	CASRPGTGSNQPQHF	TGTGCCAGCAGACCCGGGACAGGTAGCAATCAGCCCCAGCATTTT
TRBV28	TRBJ1-4	-	-	CATRQGKLFF	TGTGCCACCCGGCAAGGAAAACTGTTTTTT
TRBV27	TRBJ2-7	-	TRBD2	CASSFLVAGGVSDEQYF	TGTGCCAGCAGCTTTCTAGTAGCGGGAGGCGTGAGTGACGAGCAGTACTTC
TRBV7-9	TRBJ2-3	-	-	CASSPPGRSTDTQYF	TGTGCCAGCAGCCCTCCGGGACGGAGCACAGATACGCAGTATTTT
TRBV6-4	TRBJ2-7	-	TRBD2	CASSATSGRAQYF	TGTGCCAGCAGTGCAACTAGCGGGAGGGCGCAGTACTTC
TRBV4-1	TRBJ2-1	-	TRBD2	CASSQDPASGSYNEQFF	TGCGCCAGCAGCCAAGATCCGGCTAGCGGGAGCTACAATGAGCAGTTCTTC